The clone carrying this T cell receptor (beta chain) has just a few counts. The sample is drawn from a study of T-cell reconstitution after alpha-beta-depleted transplantation in children. This CDR3 region has 15 residues. V shed 10 bases, J shed 3 bases, and the junction held 11 bases outside the gene matches. Unique molecular identifiers were incorporated during preparation of the TCRbeta library. Each CDR3 protein is one row after TCRdb ran MiXCR on the PCR reads. The data hold 250,000 to 300,000 distinct CDR3 sequences, with approximately 9.8% observed a single time. Sequencing was performed on PBMCs from the stem cell graft donor, taken from the stem cell graft. This TCR was recovered from a human donor who donated a stem cell graft to a child with SCID. The genes are TRBV12-3 or TRBV12-4 and TRBJ2-2, with TRBD1 identical over 7 bases. Written as DNA, the CDR3 is TGTGCCATCAATGTACCGGGACAGCACACCGGGGAGCTGTTTTTT. Translation gives CAINVPGQHTGELFF.